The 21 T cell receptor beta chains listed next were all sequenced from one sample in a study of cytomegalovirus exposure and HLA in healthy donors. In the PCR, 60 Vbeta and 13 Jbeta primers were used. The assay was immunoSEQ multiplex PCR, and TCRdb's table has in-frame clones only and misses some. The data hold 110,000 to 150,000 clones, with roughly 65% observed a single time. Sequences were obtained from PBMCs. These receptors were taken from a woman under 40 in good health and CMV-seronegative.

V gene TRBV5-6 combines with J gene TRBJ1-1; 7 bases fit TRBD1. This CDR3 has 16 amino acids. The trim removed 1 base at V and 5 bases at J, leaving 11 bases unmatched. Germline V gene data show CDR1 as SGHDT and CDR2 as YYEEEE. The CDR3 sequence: CASSLYQGEFGTEAFF. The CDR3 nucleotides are TGTGCCAGCAGCTTGTATCAGGGGGAATTTGGAACTGAAGCTTTCTTT.

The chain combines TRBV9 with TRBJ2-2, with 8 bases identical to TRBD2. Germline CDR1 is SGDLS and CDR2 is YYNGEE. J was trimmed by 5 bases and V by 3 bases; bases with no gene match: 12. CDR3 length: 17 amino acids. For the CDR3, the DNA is TGTGCCAGCAGCGCCGGGGGCCGGGCTAGCGGGACCGGGGAGCTGTTTTTT. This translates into CASSAGGRASGTGELFF.

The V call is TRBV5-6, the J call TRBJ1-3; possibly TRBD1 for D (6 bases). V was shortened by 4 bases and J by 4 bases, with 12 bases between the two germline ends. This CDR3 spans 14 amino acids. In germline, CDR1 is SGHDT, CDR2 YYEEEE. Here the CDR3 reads CASSTVGQGNTIYF. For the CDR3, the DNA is TGTGCCAGCAGCACCGTGGGACAAGGAAACACCATATATTTT.

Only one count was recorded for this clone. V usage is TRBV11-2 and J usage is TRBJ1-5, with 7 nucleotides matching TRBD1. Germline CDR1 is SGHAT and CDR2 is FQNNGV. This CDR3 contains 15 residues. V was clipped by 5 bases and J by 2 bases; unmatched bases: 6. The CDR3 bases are TGTGCCAGCAGCCGAACAGGGGACGGCAATCAGCCCCAGCATTTT. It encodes CASSRTGDGNQPQHF.

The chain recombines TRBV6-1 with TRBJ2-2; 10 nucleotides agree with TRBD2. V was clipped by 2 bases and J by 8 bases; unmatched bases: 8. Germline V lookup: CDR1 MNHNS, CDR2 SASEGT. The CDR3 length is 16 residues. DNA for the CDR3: TGTGCCAGCAGTGAAAGGCTAGCGGGAGTCTCTGGGGAGCTGTTTTTT. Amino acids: CASSERLAGVSGELFF.

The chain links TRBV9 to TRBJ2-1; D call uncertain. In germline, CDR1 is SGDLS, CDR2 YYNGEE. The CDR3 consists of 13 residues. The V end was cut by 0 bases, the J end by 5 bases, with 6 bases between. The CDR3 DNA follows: TGTGCCAGCAGCGTAGCTCCGGACAATGAGCAGTTCTTC. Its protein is CASSVAPDNEQFF.

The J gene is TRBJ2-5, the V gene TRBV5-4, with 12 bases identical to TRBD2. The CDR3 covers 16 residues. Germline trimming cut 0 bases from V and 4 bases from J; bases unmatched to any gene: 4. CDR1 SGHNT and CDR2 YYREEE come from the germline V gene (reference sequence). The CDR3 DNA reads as TGTGCCAGCAGCTTGGTTCCTAGCGGGAGGGGAGAGACCCAGTACTTC. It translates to CASSLVPSGRGETQYF.

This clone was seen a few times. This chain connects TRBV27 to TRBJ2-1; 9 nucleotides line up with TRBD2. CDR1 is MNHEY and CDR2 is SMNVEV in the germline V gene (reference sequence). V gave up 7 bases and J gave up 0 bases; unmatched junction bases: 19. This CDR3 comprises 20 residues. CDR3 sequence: CASTLRLGLAGKSSYNEQFF. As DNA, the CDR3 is TGTGCCAGCACCCTCCGACTGGGGCTAGCGGGAAAGAGCTCCTACAATGAGCAGTTCTTC.

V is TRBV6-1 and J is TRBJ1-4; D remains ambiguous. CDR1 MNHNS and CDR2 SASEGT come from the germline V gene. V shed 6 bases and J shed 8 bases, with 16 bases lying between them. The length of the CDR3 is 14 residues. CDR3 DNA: TGTGCCAGCAGCCTAATAGGAGGGCTCGAAAAACTGTTTTTT. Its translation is CASSLIGGLEKLFF.

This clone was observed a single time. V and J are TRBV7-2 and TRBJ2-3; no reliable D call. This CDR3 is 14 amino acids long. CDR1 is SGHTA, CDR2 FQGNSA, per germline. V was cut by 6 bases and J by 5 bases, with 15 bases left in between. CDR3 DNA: TGTGCCAGCAGGCCAACCCAGGTTGGAGATACGCAGTATTTT. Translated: CASRPTQVGDTQYF.

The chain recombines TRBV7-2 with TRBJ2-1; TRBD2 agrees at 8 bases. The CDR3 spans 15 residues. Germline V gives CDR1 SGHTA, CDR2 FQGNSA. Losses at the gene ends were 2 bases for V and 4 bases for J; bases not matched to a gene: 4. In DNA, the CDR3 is TGTGCCAGCAGCTTAAGCGGGGGAGGATACAATGAGCAGTTCTTC. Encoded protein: CASSLSGGGYNEQFF.

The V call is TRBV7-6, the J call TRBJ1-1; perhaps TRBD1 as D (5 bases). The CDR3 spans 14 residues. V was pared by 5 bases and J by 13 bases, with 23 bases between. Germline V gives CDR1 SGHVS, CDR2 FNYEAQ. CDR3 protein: CASSAGFLGGIVFF. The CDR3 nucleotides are TGTGCCAGCAGCGCGGGCTTTCTCGGGGGAATTGTTTTCTTT.

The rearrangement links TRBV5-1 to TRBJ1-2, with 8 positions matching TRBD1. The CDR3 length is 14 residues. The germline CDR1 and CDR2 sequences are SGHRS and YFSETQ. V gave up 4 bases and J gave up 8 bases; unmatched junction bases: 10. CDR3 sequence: CASSLQGAVGGYTF. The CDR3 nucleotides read TGCGCCAGCAGCCTCCAGGGGGCGGTGGGCGGCTACACCTTC.

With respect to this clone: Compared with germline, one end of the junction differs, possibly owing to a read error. The CDR3 protein is CASSKGTEETQYF. In nucleotides, the CDR3 is TGTGCTAGCAGCAAAGGGACAGAAGAGACCCAGTACTTC. This chain links TRBV7-7 with TRBJ2-5; TRBD1 agrees at 7 bases. Germline V gives CDR1 SSHAT, CDR2 FNYEAQ (reference sequence). This CDR3 spans 13 amino acids.

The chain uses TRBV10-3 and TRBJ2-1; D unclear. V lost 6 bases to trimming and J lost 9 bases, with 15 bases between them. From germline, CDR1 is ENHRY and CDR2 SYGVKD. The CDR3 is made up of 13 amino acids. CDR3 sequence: CAIRSAGLREQFF. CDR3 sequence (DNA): TGTGCCATCAGATCAGCTGGGCTGCGTGAGCAGTTCTTC.

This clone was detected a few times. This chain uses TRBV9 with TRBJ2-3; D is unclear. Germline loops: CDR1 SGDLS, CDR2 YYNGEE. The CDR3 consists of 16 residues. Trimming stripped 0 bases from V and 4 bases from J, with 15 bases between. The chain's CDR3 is CASSVGVADPPDTQYF. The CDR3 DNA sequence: TGTGCCAGCAGCGTAGGAGTCGCTGATCCCCCAGATACGCAGTATTTT.

The CDR3 region is CASSYSASQETQYF. The CDR3 region has the DNA TGTGCCAGCAGTTACTCGGCCAGCCAAGAGACCCAGTACTTC. The V and J genes are TRBV6-6 and TRBJ2-5, with D unclear. The CDR3 has 14 residues. Trimming removed 0 bases from V and 1 base from J, with 6 bases in between. Germline values: CDR1 MNHNY, CDR2 SVGAGI (reference sequence).

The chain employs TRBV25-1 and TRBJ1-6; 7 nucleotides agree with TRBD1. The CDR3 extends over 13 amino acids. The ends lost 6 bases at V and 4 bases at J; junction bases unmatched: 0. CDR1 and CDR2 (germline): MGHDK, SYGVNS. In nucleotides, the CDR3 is TGTGCCAGCAGGGACAGGTATAATTCACCCCTCCACTTT. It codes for CASRDRYNSPLHF.

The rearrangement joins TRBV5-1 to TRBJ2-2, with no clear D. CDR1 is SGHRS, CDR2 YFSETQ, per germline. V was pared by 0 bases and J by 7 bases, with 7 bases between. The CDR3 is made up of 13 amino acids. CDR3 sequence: CASSLAPGGELFF. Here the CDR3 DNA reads TGCGCCAGCAGCTTGGCCCCGGGCGGGGAGCTGTTTTTT.

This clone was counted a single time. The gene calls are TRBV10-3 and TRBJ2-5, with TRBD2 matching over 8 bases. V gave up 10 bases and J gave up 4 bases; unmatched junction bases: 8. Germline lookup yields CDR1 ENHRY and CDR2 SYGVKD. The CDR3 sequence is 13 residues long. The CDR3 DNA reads TGTGCCACCTTAGCGGGGAATGTAGAGACCCAGTACTTC. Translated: CATLAGNVETQYF.

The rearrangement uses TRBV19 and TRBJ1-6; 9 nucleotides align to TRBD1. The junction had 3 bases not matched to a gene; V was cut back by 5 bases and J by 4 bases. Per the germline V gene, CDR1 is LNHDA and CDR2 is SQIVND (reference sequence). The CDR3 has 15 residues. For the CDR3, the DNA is TGTGCCAGTAGTCCCGGACAGGGGTATAATTCACCCCTCCACTTT. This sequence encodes CASSPGQGYNSPLHF. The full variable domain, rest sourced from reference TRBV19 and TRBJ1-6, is DGGITQSPKYLFRKEGQNVTLSCEQNLNHDAMYWYRQDPGQGLRLIYYSQIVNDFQKGDIAEGYSVSREKKESFPLTVTSAQKNPTAFYLCASSPGQGYNSPLHFGNGTRLTVT.